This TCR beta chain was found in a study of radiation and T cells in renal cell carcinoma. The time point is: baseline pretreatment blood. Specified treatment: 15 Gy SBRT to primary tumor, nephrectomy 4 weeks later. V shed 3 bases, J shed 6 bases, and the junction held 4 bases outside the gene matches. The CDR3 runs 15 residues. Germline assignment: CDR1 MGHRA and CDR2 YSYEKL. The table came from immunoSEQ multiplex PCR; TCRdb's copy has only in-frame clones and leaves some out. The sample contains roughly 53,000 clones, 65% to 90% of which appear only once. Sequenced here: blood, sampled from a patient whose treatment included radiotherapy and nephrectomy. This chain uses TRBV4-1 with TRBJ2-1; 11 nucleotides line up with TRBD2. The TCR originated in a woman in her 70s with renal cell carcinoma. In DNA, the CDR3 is TGCGCCAGCAGCCAGGGACTAGCGGTAGTCAATGAGCAGTTCTTC. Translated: CASSQGLAVVNEQFF.